This is a list of T cell receptor beta chains from one sample in a study of blood T cell repertoires in COVID-19. Produced via immunoSEQ multiplex PCR; TCRdb's table is partial and in-frame only. In the table there are about 140,000 clones, approximately 90% of which are singletons. Sequenced: peripheral blood. All receptors come from a woman older than 75 with acute or convalescent COVID-19. Each CDR3 is given without its conserved first and last residue. A D gene is named only where the DNA matches it firmly.

D | J | V | CDR3
. | TRBJ1-2 | TRBV18 | ASSPGEGSVYGYT
TRBD1 | TRBJ1-2 | TRBV24-1 | ATSTGDGYGYT
. | TRBJ2-3 | TRBV18 | ASSPPYGATTDTQY
. | TRBJ1-1 | TRBV5-8 | ASSLRGYTEAF
. | TRBJ1-6 | TRBV7-3 | ASSAKEGSPLH
TRBD1 | TRBJ1-6 | TRBV9 | ASSVGQGFSSPLH
TRBD1 | TRBJ1-6 | TRBV7-2 | ASSPDRYYSPLH
. | TRBJ2-5 | TRBV11-2 | ASSLDLGTGLTQY
. | TRBJ1-1 | TRBV19 | ASSIPGAGNTEAF
. | TRBJ2-7 | TRBV6-2/TRBV6-3 | ASSLTRYEQY
TRBD1 | TRBJ2-5 | TRBV7-9 | ASSTGTGLETQY
. | TRBJ1-1 | TRBV29-1 | SVMSQAGTEAF
. | TRBJ1-2 | TRBV18 | ASSPTTDLDYGYT
. | TRBJ1-5 | TRBV12-3/TRBV12-4 | ASSLVLQGPQH
. | TRBJ1-2 | TRBV15 | ATSRDQGRDGGYT
. | TRBJ1-1 | TRBV30 | AWSSGQLNTEAF
. | TRBJ1-1 | TRBV6-2/TRBV6-3 | ASSTTGTEAF